This T cell receptor beta chain was sequenced for a study of T-cell reconstitution after alpha-beta-depleted transplantation in children (TCRdb year 2016). Some background on the complete study: T-cell immune reconstitution after TCRalphabeta/CD19-depleted allogeneic hematopoietic cell transplantation in children was quantitatively tracked in the study by means of TCR repertoire profiling. Broad study findings and their caveats: Apparently early alphabetaT-cell count recovery about two months after transplant reportedly relied on only several hundred rapidly expanded clones derived from non-depleted graft cells. Over the following months the frequencies of hyperexpanded clones went down, and after one year T-cell counts and TCRbeta diversity were mostly credited to newly produced T cells. In some patients, the high TCRbeta diversity seen at day 60 was put down to recipient T cells and intrathymic progenitors that had survived conditioning.

Explained via the paper, the treatment or condition label denotes: allogeneic hematopoietic cell transplantation with graft depleted of TCRalphabeta T cells and CD19 B cells. The transplant recipients were children given TCRalphabeta/CD19-depleted allogeneic hematopoietic cell grafts. The V and J ends are trimmed by 3 bases and 3 bases, leaving 14 bases between them. The CDR3, cysteine through phenylalanine, is 16 amino acids long. The entry retains the CDR3 DNA only, 48 bases that are in frame from base 1. The germline V gene specifies MGHRA as CDR1 and YSYEKL as CDR2. This clonotype was counted a few times. Which antigen it targets is not known. Within one base of it there is no much larger clone, and no base qualities were kept. Library preparation employed PCR. Sequenced on an Illumina HiSeq 2500. To normalize quantification of the TCRbeta repertoire, the TCR libraries were built with molecular barcoding that relied on unique molecular identifiers. TCRdb ran its own pipeline on the public reads, namely fastp trimming at Q25 and MiXCR clone calling, and kept in-frame beta chains. Each record represents a unique CDR3 protein, reported with the most common genes and DNA among its rows. The sample has hundreds of thousands of distinct CDR3 sequences on record, about 15% of them singletons. The ten largest clones add up to 43% of the sample.

The TCR was taken from a male patient aged 2 to 9 who had a stem cell transplant for acute lymphoblastic leukemia, so the T cells may come from the graft donor. The rearrangement combines TRBV4-1 with TRBJ1-4; the D segment cannot be called with confidence. Sequencing used PBMCs, mostly from graft donor cells, obtained 360 days after TCRalphabeta/CD19-depleted stem cell transplant. The CDR3 reads as follows: CASSHWAVIPNEKLFF. The DNA sequence is as follows: TGCGCCAGCAGCCATTGGGCAGTGATACCTAATGAAAAACTGTTTTTT.